The 13 T cell receptor beta chains given below trace back to one sample, sequenced in a study of CD8+ T cells in alopecia areata. It was cDNA, reverse transcribed from extracted RNA, that served as the sequencing template. Produced via immunoSEQ multiplex PCR; TCRdb's table is partial and in-frame only. The table lists around 82,000 clones, approximately 50% of them singletons. Sample: NKG2D-high CD8+ T cells sorted from blood. Receptors were obtained from a human donor with alopecia areata.

This chain joins TRBV30 and TRBJ2-2, with D unresolved. The V and J ends lost 4 bases and 2 bases respectively, with 8 bases between them. This CDR3 is 13 amino acids long. Germline V gene data show CDR1 as GTSNPN and CDR2 as SVGIG (reference sequence). The CDR3 nucleotides read TGTGCCTGGACACCTCTCAACACCGGGGAGCTGTTTTTT. Protein sequence: CAWTPLNTGELFF.

The rearrangement joins TRBV13 to TRBJ2-7, with 7 bases identical to TRBD2. From germline, CDR1 is PRHDT and CDR2 FYEKMQ (reference sequence). With 6 bases clipped from V and 3 bases from J, the junction kept 8 bases outside the gene matches. The CDR3 spans 14 residues. This CDR3 is CASSGLGPNYEQYF. The CDR3 DNA follows: TGTGCCAGCAGTGGACTAGGTCCCAACTACGAGCAGTACTTC.

The sample holds one count of this clone. This sequence joins TRBV27 and TRBJ1-6, with D possibly being TRBD1 (6 bases). The CDR3 has 15 amino acids. The germline CDR1 and CDR2 sequences are MNHEY and SMNVEV (reference sequence). V gave up 7 bases and J gave up 5 bases, with 15 bases separating them. The CDR3 DNA is TGTGCCAGCACACCCCGGACAGATCATAATTCACCCCTCCACTTT. Amino acid sequence: CASTPRTDHNSPLHF.

This clone was detected only a few times. CDR3 protein: CSVDSPDRVAGHTDTQYF. DNA for the CDR3: TGCAGCGTTGACTCTCCCGATAGAGTGGCGGGGCACACAGATACGCAGTATTTT. V gene TRBV29-1 combines with J gene TRBJ2-3; TRBD2 is a possible D gene (6 bases). V was pared by 3 bases and J by 2 bases, with 24 bases between. Per the germline V gene, CDR1 is SQVTM and CDR2 is ANQGSEA. This CDR3 has 18 residues.

J is TRBJ2-1 and V is TRBV12-5; D uncertain. Trimming pared 2 bases from V and 0 bases from J, leaving 2 bases between. CDR1 is LGHNT, CDR2 FRNRAP, per germline. The CDR3 covers 13 residues. The CDR3 DNA sequence: TGTGCTAGTGGTTTGCCCTCCTACAATGAGCAGTTCTTC. This gives the protein CASGLPSYNEQFF.

The genes are TRBV10-3 and TRBJ2-1; D may be TRBD1 (6 bases). The CDR3 is 17 residues long. In germline, CDR1 is ENHRY, CDR2 SYGVKD. Trimming took off 0 bases at V and 6 bases at J, with 18 bases between the two ends. The CDR3 reads CAISESINRVGRNEQFF. DNA for the CDR3: TGTGCCATCAGTGAGTCGATCAACAGGGTTGGTCGCAATGAGCAGTTCTTC.

The chain is built from TRBV29-1 and TRBJ2-1; D gene ambiguous. Germline CDR1 SQVTM, CDR2 ANQGSEA. The CDR3 spans 12 residues. Trimming left V 7 bases short and J 7 bases short, with 14 bases between. CDR3 amino acids: CSEEPKPNEQFF. The DNA of the CDR3 is TGCAGCGAGGAACCGAAGCCGAATGAGCAGTTCTTC.

This clone was observed a few times. The V gene is TRBV14, the J gene TRBJ2-3; unclear D gene. There are 11 residues in the CDR3. Germline values: CDR1 SGHDN, CDR2 FVKESK. The germline V and J ends were trimmed by 5 bases and 4 bases, with 4 bases remaining between them. This CDR3 is CASSVSDTQYF. For the CDR3, the DNA is TGTGCCAGCAGCGTTTCAGATACGCAGTATTTT.

This clone came up a few times. J is TRBJ1-4 and V is TRBV29-1, with D hard to call. Germline lookup yields CDR1 SQVTM and CDR2 ANQGSEA. There are 11 residues in the CDR3. V was shortened by 4 bases and J by 10 bases, with 10 bases between the two germline ends. For the CDR3, the DNA is TGCAGCGTTGCCGAAACTGGAAAACTGTTTTTT. It specifies CSVAETGKLFF.

This clone occurred a few times. This chain links TRBV29-1 with TRBJ2-7, with D uncertain. The CDR3 runs 12 residues. With 1 base removed from V and 0 bases from J, the gap between germline ends came to 4 bases. Germline V gives CDR1 SQVTM, CDR2 ANQGSEA. The DNA for the CDR3 is TGCAGCGTTGAAGCCAGCTCCTACGAGCAGTACTTC. This sequence encodes CSVEASSYEQYF.

The V and J genes are TRBV13 and TRBJ2-2; D might be TRBD1 (5 bases). The CDR3 is made up of 17 amino acids. The V end lost 3 bases, the J end lost 1 base, and 15 bases lay between the germline ends. Germline CDR1 is PRHDT and CDR2 is FYEKMQ (reference sequence). CDR3 protein: CASSFSRQPENTGELFF. The CDR3 nucleotides are TGTGCCAGCAGCTTCTCCCGACAGCCAGAGAACACCGGGGAGCTGTTTTTT.

The chain couples TRBV29-1 to TRBJ2-7; D is possibly TRBD2 (6 bases). The germline gives CDR1 SQVTM, CDR2 ANQGSEA. There are 14 residues in the CDR3. The ends were cut back, 6 bases at V and 2 bases at J, with 17 bases in the middle. For the CDR3, the DNA is TGCAGCGTCTGGGGCGGGAAGGGCCCCTACGAGCAGTACTTC. It is translated as CSVWGGKGPYEQYF.

This clone has a handful of counts. The V and J genes are TRBV28 and TRBJ1-3; no definite D call. Germline CDR1 reads MDHEN; CDR2 reads SYDVKM. The CDR3 sequence is 12 residues long. Trimming removed 6 bases at V and 4 bases at J, with 7 bases between. The DNA for the CDR3 is TGTGCCAGCAGGGAACAGGGAAACACCATATATTTT. Translated, it gives CASREQGNTIYF. Combining the CDR3 with reference TRBV28 and TRBJ1-3 gives the whole variable domain DVKVTQSSRYLVKRTGEKVFLECVQDMDHENMFWYRQDPGLGLRLIYFSYDVKMKEKGDIPEGYSVSREKKERFSLILESASTNQTSMYLCASREQGNTIYFGEGSWLTVV.